The following is a T cell receptor beta chain sequence with its context. Its target is unknown. The use of a sample-barcoded 5' primer and a J-beta primer mix characterized a second PCR of roughly 6 to 11 cycles. MiXCR, run by TCRdb on the 5' RACE reads, gives a single entry per CDR3 protein. The table lists 1.5 million to 2 million distinct CDR3 sequences, approximately 50% of them singletons. These data are taken from a study of blood T cells in healthy people across ages. Study-wide results and limits: Higher diversity and more naive CD4+ cells were features of long-lived donors, compared to aged donors.

The germline V gene has CDR1 SGHVS and CDR2 FQNEAQ. Trimming left V 1 base short and J 1 base short, with 10 bases between. CDR3 size: 15 residues. The sequencing sample was made of blood. The rearrangement uses TRBV7-8 and TRBJ1-1; D might be TRBD1 (5 bases). This receptor was obtained from a woman in her 40s in good health. The CDR3 loop is CASSLGSGTNTEAFF. The CDR3, as DNA: TGTGCCAGCAGCTTAGGGTCAGGGACGAACACTGAAGCTTTCTTT.